This T cell receptor beta chain was obtained from a study of shared clonotypes between healthy human individuals (dated by TCRdb to the early 2020s). Background for the entire study: The cohort comprised two women and a few men aged 18 to 49 years. For each donor, CD4 naive and CD4 memory were each run on three plates, CD8 naive on two plates, and CD8 memory on one plate. The study deeply sequenced blood TCR repertoires of about five healthy adults to estimate repertoire size and the extent of clonotype sharing between individuals. Libraries were prepared and TCR repertoires were sequenced by different laboratories using diverse techniques, in order to increase sequencing depth and limit assay-specific biases. Each donor's leukapheresis produced roughly between roughly 0.94 and 9.5 billion PBMCs. General study outcomes and caveats: Rarefaction of sorted-subset datasets indicated incomplete sequencing despite the large sequencing depth. Approximately 5% of naive CD4, roughly 3.6% of naive CD8, about 2.5% of memory CD4, and roughly 0.4% of memory CD8 clonotypes were shared across several donors. Compared with non-shared clonotypes, clonotypes shared by all four sorted-subset donors had higher generation probabilities. Pairwise subsampling indicated that sequencing depth was expected to affect the degree of clonotype sharing among donors. Because the study included a small number of donors, the genetic and exposure-history diversity represented was limited. Naive subsets generally had larger estimated clonotype richness than memory subsets did. Sampling was restricted to blood, and TCR repertoires in tissue are likely to differ from TCR repertoires in blood.

This clone was detected only a few times. It lacks a known antigen. No base qualities exist here, and no much larger clone lies one base off it. V lost 4 bases and J lost 6 bases; the stretch between them is 1 base long. As encoded in the germline V gene (reference sequence), CDR1 is MNHNY while CDR2 is SVGAGI. The CDR3 sequence holds 11 residues, the cysteine and phenylalanine included. The read is trimmed to its CDR3 DNA, 33 bases read in frame from base 1. The donors were healthy, HIV-negative adults with no recently reported acute infections or vaccinations. Only Caucasian adults living in Nashville, Tennessee, USA were represented among the donors. CD4+ T cells were enriched by magnetic negative selection; naive cells were then positively selected on CD45RA, and the negative fraction formed the memory subset. Blood was obtained by leukapheresis, after which PBMCs were separated by Ficoll-Histopaque density gradient centrifugation and cryopreserved in liquid nitrogen vapor phase. Analytical flow cytometry was used to check the purity and quantity of every magnetically sorted T cell population. Genomic DNA was isolated from every sorted fraction and measured by UV absorbance on a Nanodrop 2000c.

TCR CDR3 regions were amplified from genomic DNA by multiplex PCR using the deep immunoSEQ assay. Genomic DNA extracted from each cell subset was distributed evenly over all wells of several immunoSEQ 96-well plates, and each plate served as one replicate. For sorted subsets, each replicate PCR was loaded with roughly 0.2 ug genomic DNA, equivalent to some 31,000 T cell genomes. Purified libraries were quantified with a Qubit 3.0 fluorometer, sized on a Bioanalyzer 2100, and re-quantified with the KAPA Library Quantification kit. Every immunoSEQ 96-well plate was sequenced on a dedicated single-read 150-cycle Illumina NextSeq 550 flow cell. On the study's bioinformatics: Because the immunoSEQ output held only junctional sequences and lacked quality scores, the filtering could not match the filtering applied to full-length reads. To assign V/J genes and CDR3, sequences were annotated against IMGT germline references using PyIR, a Python wrapper for IgBLAST v1.9. Reads were removed for weak V/J assignments (E-value above 1e-6), missing CDR3, stop codons, out-of-frame junctions, or ambiguous translated residues. A V3J clonotype was defined by an identical inferred V gene, J gene, and CDR3 amino acid sequence. To compute the percentage overlap between repertoires, the number of shared unique clonotypes was divided by the size of the smaller repertoire. Repertoire richness was assessed with RTK rarefaction, the Chao1 estimator, and Recon v2.1 estimates of unobserved clonotypes. For all TCRbeta clonotypes obtained by the gDNA method from several donors, generation probabilities were computed with OLGA. TCRdb provides this immuneACCESS table in a form limited to in-frame rearrangements. Some clones are lacking; in checked studies, under half of them reflect an unresolved V gene, and why the rest are absent is not known. V and J calls and clone size come straight from that table; D and trimming were deduced from the DNA. The sample yields 850,000 to 1,200,000 clones; roughly 70% were counted once. The ten largest clones capture over 1.3% of the sample.

The chain is assembled from TRBV6-6 and TRBJ1-6, with the D gene call left open. The sample comprised memory CD4+ T cells sorted from blood. The cell subset or site tag for this specimen amounts to: CD45RA-negative fraction. The receptor was derived from a man aged 18 to 35 in good health. Here the CDR3 is given as CASSSNSPLHF. The DNA reads as follows: TGTGCCAGCAGTTCTAATTCACCCCTCCACTTT.